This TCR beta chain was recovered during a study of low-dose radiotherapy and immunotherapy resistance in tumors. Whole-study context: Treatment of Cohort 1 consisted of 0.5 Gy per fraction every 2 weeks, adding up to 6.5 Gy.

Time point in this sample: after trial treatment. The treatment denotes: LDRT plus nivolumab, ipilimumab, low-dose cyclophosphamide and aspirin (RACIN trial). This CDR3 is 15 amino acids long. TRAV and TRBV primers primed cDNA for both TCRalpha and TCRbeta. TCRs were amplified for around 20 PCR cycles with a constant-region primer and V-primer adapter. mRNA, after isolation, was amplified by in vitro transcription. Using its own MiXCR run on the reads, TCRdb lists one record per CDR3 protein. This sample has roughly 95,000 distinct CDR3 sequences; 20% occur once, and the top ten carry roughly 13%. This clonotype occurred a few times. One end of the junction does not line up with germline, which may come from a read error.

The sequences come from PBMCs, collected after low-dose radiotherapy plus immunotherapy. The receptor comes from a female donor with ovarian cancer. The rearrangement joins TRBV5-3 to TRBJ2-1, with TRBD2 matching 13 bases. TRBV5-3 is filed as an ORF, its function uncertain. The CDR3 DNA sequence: TGTGCCAGCAGCTTAGTTACTAGCGGGAGGGATGAGCAGTTCTTC. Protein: CASSLVTSGRDEQFF.